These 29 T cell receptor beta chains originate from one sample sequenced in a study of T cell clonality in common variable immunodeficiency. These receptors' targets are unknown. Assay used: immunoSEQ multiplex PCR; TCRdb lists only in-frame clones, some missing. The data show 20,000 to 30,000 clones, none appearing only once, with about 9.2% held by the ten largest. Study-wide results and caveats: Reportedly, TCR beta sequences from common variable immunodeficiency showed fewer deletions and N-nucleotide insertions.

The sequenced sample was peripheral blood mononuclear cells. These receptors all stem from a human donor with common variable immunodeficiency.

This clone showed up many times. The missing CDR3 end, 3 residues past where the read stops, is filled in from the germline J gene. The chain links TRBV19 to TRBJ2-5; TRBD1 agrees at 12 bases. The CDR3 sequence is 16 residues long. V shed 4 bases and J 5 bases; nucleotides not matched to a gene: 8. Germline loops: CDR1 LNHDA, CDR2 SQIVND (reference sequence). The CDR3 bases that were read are TGTGCCAGTAGTACTCCGGGACAGGGGGCAGGGGAGACC. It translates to CASSTPGQGAGET. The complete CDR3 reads CASSTPGQGAGETQYF.

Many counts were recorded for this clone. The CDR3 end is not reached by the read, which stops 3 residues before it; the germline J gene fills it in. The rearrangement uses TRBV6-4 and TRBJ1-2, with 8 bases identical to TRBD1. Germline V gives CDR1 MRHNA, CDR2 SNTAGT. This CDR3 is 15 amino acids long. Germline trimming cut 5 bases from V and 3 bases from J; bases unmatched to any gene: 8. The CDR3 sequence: CASSLDRVEYYGYTF. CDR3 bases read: TGTGCCAGCAGTTTGGACAGGGTGGAGTACTATGGC.

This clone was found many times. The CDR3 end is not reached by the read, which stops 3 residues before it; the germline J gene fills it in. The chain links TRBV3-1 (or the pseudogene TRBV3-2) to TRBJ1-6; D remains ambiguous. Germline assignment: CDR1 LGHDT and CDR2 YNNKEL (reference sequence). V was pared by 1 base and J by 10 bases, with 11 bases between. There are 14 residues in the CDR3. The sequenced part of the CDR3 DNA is TGTGCCAGCAGCCAAGGAGAGGTGTCCTCACCC. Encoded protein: CASSQGEVSSP. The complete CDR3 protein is CASSQGEVSSPLHF.

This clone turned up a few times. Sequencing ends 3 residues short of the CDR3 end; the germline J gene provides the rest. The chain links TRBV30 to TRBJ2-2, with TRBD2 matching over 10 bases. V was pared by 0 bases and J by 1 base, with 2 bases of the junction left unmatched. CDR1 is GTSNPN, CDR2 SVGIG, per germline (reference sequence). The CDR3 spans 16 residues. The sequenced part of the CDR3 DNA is TGTGCCTGGAGTGTAGGGACTAGCGTGAACACCGGGGAG. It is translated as CAWSVGTSVNTGE. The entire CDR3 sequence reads CAWSVGTSVNTGELFF.

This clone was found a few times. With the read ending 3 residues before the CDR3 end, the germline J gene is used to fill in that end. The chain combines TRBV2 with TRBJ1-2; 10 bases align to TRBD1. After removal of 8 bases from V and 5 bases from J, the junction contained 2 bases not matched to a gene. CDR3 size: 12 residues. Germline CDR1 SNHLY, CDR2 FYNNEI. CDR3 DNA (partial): TGTGCCAGCGGGGGACAGGGGTATGGC. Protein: CASGGQGYG. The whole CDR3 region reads CASGGQGYGYTF. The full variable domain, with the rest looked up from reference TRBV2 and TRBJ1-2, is EPEVTQTPSHQVTQMGQEVILRCVPISNHLYFYWYRQILGQKVEFLVSFYNNEISEKSEIFDDQFSVERPDGSNFTLKIRSTKLEDSAMYFCASGGQGYGYTFGSGTRLTVV.

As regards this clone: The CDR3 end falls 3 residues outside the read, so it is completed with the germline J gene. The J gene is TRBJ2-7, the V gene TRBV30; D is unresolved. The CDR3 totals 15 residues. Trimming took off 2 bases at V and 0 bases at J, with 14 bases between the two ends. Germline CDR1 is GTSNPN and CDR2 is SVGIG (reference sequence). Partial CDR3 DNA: TGTGCCTGGAGTCCGGAACCCAGGAGCTCCTACGAG. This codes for CAWSPEPRSSYE. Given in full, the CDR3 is CAWSPEPRSSYEQYF.

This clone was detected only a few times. CDR3 bases read: TGTGCCAGCAGTGGAGCCGGGACAGGGGACGAAAAA. Translated, it gives CASSGAGTGDEK. The complete CDR3 reads CASSGAGTGDEKLFF. The chain joins TRBV6-1 to TRBJ1-4, with 10 nucleotides matching TRBD1. The read falls 3 residues short of the CDR3 end, and the missing part is taken from the germline J gene. The germline V gene has CDR1 MNHNS and CDR2 SASEGT. The V and J ends lost 4 bases and 8 bases, in that order; junction bases with no gene match: 7. This CDR3 region has 15 residues.

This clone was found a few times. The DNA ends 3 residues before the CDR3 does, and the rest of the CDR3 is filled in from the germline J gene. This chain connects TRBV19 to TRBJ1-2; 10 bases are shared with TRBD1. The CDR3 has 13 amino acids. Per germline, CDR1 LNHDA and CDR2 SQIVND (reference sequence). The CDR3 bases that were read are TGTGCCAGTAGTGACAGGGGGCAAGGAGGC. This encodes CASSDRGQGG. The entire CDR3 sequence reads CASSDRGQGGYTF.

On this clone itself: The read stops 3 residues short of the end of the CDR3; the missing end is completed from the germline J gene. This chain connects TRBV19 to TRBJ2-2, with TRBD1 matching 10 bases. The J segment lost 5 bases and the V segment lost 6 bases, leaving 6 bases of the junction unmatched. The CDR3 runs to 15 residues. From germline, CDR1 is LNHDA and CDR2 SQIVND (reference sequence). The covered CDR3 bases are TGTGCCAGTAGCACCCGGACAGGGGGAACCGGGGAG. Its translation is CASSTRTGGTGE. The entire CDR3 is CASSTRTGGTGELFF.

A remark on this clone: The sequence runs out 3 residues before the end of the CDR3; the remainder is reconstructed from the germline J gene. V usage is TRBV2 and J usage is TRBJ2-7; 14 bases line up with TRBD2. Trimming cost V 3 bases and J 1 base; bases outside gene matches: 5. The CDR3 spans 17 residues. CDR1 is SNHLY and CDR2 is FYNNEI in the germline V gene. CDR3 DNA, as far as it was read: TGTGCCAGCAGTGACCCAGGACTAGCGGGAGGTTCCTACGAG. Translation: CASSDPGLAGGSYE. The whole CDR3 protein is CASSDPGLAGGSYEQYF.

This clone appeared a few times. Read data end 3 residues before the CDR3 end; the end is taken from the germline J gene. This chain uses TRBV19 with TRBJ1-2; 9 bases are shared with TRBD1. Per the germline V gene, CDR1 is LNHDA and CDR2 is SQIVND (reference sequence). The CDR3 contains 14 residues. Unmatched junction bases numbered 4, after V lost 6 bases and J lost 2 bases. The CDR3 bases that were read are TGTGCCAGTAGCAGACAGGGGGGAAACTATGGC. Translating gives CASSRQGGNYG. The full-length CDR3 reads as CASSRQGGNYGYTF.

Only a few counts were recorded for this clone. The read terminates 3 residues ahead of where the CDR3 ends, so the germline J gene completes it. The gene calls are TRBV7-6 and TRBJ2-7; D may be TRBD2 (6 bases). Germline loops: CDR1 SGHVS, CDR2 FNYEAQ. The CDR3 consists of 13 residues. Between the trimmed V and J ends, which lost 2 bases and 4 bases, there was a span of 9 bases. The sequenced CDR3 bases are TGTGCCAGCAGCTTAACGGGGGAATACGAG. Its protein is CASSLTGEYE. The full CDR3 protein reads CASSLTGEYEQYF.

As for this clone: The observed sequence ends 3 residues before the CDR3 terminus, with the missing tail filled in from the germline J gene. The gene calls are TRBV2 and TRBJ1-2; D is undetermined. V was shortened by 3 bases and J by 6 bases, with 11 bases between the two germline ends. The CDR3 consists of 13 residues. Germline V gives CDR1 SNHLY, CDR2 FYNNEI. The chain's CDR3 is CASSEVKPNGYTF. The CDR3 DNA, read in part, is TGTGCCAGCAGTGAGGTCAAACCTAATGGC.

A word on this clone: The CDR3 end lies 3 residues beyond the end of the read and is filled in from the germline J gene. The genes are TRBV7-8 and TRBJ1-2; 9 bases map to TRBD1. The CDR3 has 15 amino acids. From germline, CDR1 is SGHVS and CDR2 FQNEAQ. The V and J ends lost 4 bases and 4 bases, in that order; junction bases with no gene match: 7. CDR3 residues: CASSSGGQGIYGYTF. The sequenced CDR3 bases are TGTGCCAGCAGCTCGGGGGGACAGGGAATCTATGGC.

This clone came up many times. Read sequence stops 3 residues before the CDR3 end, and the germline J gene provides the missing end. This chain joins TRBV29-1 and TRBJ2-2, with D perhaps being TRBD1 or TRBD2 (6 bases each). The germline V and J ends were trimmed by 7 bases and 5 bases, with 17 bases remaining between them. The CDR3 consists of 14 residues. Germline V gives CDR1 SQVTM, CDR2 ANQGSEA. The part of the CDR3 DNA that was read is TGCAGCGCTCTCAGAGGGGGAGGAACCGGGGAG. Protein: CSALRGGGTGE. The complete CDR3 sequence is CSALRGGGTGELFF.

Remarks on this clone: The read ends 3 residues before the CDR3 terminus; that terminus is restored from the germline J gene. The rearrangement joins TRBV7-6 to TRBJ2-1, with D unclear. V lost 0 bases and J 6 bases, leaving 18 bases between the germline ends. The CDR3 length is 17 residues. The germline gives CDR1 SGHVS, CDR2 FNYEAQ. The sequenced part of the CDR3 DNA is TGTGCCAGCAGCTTAGCCCCTGGCGGTAGGAGAATCAATGAG. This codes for CASSLAPGGRRINE. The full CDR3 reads CASSLAPGGRRINEQFF.

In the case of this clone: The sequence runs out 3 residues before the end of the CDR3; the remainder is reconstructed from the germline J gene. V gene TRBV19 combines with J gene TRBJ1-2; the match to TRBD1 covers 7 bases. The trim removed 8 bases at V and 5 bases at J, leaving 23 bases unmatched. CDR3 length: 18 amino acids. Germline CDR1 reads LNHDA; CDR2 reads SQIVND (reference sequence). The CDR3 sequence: CASAPQSSRTGILYGYTF. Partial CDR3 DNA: TGTGCCAGTGCACCCCAATCCAGTAGGACAGGAATTTTATATGGC. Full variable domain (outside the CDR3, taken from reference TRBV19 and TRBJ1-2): DGGITQSPKYLFRKEGQNVTLSCEQNLNHDAMYWYRQDPGQGLRLIYYSQIVNDFQKGDIAEGYSVSREKKESFPLTVTSAQKNPTAFYLCASAPQSSRTGILYGYTFGSGTRLTVV.

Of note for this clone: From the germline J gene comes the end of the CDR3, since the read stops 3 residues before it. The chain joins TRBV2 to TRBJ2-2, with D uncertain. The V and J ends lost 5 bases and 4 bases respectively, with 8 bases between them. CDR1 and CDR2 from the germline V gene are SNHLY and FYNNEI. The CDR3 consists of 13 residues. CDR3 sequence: CASSLKATGELFF. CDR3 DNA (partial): TGTGCCAGCAGTCTGAAGGCCACCGGGGAG. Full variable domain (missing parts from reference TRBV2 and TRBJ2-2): EPEVTQTPSHQVTQMGQEVILRCVPISNHLYFYWYRQILGQKVEFLVSFYNNEISEKSEIFDDQFSVERPDGSNFTLKIRSTKLEDSAMYFCASSLKATGELFFGEGSRLTVL.

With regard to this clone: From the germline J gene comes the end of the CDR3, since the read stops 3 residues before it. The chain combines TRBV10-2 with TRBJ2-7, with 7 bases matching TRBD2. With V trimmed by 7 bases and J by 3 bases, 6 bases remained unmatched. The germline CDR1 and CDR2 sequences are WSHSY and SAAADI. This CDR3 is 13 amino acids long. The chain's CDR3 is CASTSGNSYEQYF. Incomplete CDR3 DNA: TGCGCCAGCACTAGCGGAAACAGCTACGAG.

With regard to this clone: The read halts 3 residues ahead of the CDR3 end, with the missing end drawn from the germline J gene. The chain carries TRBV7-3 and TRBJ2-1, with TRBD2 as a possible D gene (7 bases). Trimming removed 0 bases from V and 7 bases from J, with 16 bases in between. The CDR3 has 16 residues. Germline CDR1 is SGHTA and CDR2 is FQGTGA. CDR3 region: CASSLTTGGGMNEQFF. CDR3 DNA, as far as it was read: TGTGCCAGCAGCTTAACAACGGGGGGCGGTATGAATGAG.

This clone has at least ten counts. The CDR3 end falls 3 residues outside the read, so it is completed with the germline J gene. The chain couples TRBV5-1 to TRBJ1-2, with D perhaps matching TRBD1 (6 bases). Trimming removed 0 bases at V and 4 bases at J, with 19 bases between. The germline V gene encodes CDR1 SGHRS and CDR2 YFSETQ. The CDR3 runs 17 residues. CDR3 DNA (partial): TGCGCCAGCAGCTTGGCGGTCGGGCCTACAGGGACCTATGGC. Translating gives CASSLAVGPTGTYG. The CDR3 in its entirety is CASSLAVGPTGTYGYTF. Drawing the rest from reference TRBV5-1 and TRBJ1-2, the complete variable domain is KAGVTQTPRYLIKTRGQQVTLSCSPISGHRSVSWYQQTPGQGLQFLFEYFSETQRNKGNFPGRFSGRQFSNSRSEMNVSTLELGDSALYLCASSLAVGPTGTYGYTFGSGTRLTVV.

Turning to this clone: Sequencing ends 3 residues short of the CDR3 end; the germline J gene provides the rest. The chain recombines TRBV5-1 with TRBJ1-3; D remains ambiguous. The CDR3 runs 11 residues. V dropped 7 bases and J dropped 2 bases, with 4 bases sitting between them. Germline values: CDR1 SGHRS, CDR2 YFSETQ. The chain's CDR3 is CASATGNTIYF. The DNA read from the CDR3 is TGCGCCAGCGCGACTGGAAACACC.

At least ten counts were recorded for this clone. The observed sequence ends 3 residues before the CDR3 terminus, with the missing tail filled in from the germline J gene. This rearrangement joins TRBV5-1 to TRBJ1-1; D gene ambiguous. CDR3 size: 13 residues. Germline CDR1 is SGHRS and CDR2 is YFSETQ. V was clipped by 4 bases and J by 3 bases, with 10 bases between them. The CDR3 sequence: CASSPNSDTEAFF. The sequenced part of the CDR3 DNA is TGCGCCAGCAGCCCTAACAGTGACACTGAA.

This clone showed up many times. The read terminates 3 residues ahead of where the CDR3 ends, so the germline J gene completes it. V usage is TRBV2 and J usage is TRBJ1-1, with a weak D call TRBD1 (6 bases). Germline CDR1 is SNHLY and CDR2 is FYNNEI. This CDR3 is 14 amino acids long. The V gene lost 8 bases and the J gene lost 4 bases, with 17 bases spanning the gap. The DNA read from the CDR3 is TGTGCCAGCGGGGGGGATAGGGGGATCACTGAA. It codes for CASGGDRGITE. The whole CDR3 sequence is CASGGDRGITEAFF.

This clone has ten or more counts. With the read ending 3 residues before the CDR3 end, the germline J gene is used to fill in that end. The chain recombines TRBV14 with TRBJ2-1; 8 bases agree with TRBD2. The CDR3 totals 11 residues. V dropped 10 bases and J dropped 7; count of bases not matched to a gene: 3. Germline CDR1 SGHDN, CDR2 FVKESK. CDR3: CATTSGNEQFF. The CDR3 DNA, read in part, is TGTGCCACCACTAGCGGAAATGAG.

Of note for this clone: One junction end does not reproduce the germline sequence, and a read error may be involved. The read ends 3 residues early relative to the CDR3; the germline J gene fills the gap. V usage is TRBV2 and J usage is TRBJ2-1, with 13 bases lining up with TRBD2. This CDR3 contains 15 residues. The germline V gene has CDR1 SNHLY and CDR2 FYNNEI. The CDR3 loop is CASREGLAGVNEQFF. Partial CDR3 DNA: TGTGCCAGCAGGGAAGGACTAGCGGGAGTAAATGAG.

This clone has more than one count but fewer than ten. CDR3 DNA (partial): TGTGCCAGTAGGACACCCAGCCCCTTTAGCGGGGAG. This sequence encodes CASRTPSPFSGE. The complete CDR3 protein is CASRTPSPFSGELFF. The J gene is TRBJ2-2, the V gene TRBV19; D remains unclear. The observed sequence ends 3 residues before the CDR3 terminus, with the missing tail filled in from the germline J gene. The germline gives CDR1 LNHDA, CDR2 SQIVND (reference sequence). V dropped 6 bases and J dropped 7 bases, with 18 bases sitting between them. The CDR3 is made up of 15 amino acids.

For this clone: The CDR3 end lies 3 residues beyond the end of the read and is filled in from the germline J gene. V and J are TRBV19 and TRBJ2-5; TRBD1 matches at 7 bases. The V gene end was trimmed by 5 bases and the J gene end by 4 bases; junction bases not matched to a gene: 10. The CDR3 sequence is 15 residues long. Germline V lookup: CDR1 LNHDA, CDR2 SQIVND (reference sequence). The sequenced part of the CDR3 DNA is TGTGCCAGTAGTCCCGAGACAGGGATCAGAGAGACC. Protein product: CASSPETGIRET. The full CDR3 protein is CASSPETGIRETQYF. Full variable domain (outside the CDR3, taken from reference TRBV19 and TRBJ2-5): DGGITQSPKYLFRKEGQNVTLSCEQNLNHDAMYWYRQDPGQGLRLIYYSQIVNDFQKGDIAEGYSVSREKKESFPLTVTSAQKNPTAFYLCASSPETGIRETQYFGPGTRLLVL.

CDR3 residues: CASSLGGGSGEAFF. Incomplete CDR3 DNA: TGCGCCAGCAGCTTGGGGGGGGGCTCGGGTGAA. The chain couples TRBV5-1 to TRBJ1-1, with TRBD1 as a possible D gene (6 bases). The sequenced fragment ends 3 residues before the CDR3 boundary, so the rest is inferred from the germline J gene. Germline loops: CDR1 SGHRS, CDR2 YFSETQ. The CDR3 loop spans 14 amino acids. V was pared by 0 bases and J by 7 bases, with 13 bases between.